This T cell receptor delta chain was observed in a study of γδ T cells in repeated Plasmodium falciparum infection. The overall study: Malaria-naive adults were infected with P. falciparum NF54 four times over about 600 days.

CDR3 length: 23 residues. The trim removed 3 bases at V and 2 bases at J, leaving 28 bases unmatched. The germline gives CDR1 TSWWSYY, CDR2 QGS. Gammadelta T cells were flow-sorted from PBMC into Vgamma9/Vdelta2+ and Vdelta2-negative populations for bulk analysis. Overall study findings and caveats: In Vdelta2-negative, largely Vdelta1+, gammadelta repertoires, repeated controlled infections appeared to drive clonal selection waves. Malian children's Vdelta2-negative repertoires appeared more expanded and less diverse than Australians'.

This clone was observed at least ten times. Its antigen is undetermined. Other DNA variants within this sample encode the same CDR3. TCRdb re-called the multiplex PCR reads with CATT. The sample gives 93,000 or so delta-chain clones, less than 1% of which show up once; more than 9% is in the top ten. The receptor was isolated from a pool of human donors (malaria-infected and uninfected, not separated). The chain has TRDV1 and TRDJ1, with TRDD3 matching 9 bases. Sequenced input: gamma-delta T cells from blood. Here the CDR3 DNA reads TGTGCTCTTGGGGACCCCCTCGGCCTCCCTACCCGGTGGGGGATAAAAGAGACCGATAAACTCATCTTT. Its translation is CALGDPLGLPTRWGIKETDKLIF.